The entry below gives a single T cell receptor beta chain sequence along with its context. Its antigen is unidentified. This entry belongs to a study of T cell repertoires in cytomegalovirus infection. Study as a whole: Indications came from public TCR beta signatures; they pointed to CMV infection and to a matching HLA type.

CDR3 length: 15 amino acids. CDR1 is MNHEY, CDR2 SMNVEV, per germline (reference sequence). The ends were cut back, 6 bases at V and 4 bases at J, with 18 bases in the middle. Overall study results and limits: CMV-specific TCR beta clonotypes restricted by HLA-C were the ones dominating the ex vivo response.

TCRdb redid the calling of the reads with MiXCR, one entry per CDR3 protein. The repertoire holds around 900,000 distinct CDR3 sequences, roughly 30% seen once, with over 11% in the top ten. Sequencing was performed on cultured CD8+ T cells from PBMCs, taken from culture after CMV antigen stimulation. The chain combines TRBV27 with TRBJ2-5; D perhaps matches TRBD2 (6 bases). The receptor comes from a human donor in good health (CMV status not recorded). Some clones in this sample may be carry-over from other donors' samples. The CDR3 bases are TGTGCCAGCAGCCACCGGGGAGGTGGGGTAGAGACCCAGTACTTC. Protein sequence: CASSHRGGGVETQYF.